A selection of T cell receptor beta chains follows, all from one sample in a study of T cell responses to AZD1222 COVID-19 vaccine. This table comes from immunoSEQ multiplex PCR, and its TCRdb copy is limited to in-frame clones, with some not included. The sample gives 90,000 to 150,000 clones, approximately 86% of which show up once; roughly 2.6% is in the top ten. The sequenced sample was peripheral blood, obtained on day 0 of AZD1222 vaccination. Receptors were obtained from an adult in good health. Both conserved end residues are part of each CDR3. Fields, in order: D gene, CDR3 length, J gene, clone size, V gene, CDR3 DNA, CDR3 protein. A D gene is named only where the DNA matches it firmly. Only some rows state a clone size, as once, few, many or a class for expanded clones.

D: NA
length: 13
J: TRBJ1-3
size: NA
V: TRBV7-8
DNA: TGTGCCAGCAGCTTCGGCAGAGGAAACACCATATATTTT
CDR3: CASSFGRGNTIYF

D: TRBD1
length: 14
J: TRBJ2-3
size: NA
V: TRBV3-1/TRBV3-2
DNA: TGTGCCAGCGGGGACAGGGGGAGCACAGATACGCAGTATTTT
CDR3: CASGDRGSTDTQYF

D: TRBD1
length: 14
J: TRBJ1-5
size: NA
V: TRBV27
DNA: TGTGCCAGCACCCCACAGGGGGCGGGTCAGCCCCAGCATTTT
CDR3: CASTPQGAGQPQHF

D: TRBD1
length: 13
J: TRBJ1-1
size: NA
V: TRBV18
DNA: TGTGCCAGCTCATCCGGGACAGGGGGCGAAGCTTTCTTT
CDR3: CASSSGTGGEAFF

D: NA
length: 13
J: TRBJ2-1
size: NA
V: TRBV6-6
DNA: TGTGCCAGCAGCTTCGACTACAACAATGAGCAGTTCTTC
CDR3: CASSFDYNNEQFF

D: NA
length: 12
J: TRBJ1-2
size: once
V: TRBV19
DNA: TGTGCCAGTAGTCCCAAGGGAGCGGGCTACACCTTC
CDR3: CASSPKGAGYTF

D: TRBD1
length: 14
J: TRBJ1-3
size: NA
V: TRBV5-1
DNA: TGCGCCAGCAGAGAGACAGGGGCCGGAAACACCATATATTTT
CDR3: CASRETGAGNTIYF

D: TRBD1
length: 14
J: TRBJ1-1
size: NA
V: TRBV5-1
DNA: TGCGCCAGCAGCGCCCGGCCGACAGGGTTTGAAGCTTTCTTT
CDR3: CASSARPTGFEAFF

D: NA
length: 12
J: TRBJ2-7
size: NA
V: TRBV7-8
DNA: TGTGCCAGCAGCCAGGGACCCTACGAGCAGTACTTC
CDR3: CASSQGPYEQYF

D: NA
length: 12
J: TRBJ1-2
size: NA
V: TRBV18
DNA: TGTGCCAGCTCCCGGGACAACTATGGCTACACCTTC
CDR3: CASSRDNYGYTF

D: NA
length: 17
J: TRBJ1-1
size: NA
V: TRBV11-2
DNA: TGTGCCAGCAGCTTTTCCCGGTTGGGAGTCATGAACACTGAAGCTTTCTTT
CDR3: CASSFSRLGVMNTEAFF

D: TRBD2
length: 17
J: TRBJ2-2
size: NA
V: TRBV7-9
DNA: TGTGCCAGCAGCCCCGGACTAGCGGGAGGGATCACCGGGGAGCTGTTTTTT
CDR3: CASSPGLAGGITGELFF

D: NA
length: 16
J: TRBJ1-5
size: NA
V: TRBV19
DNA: TGTGCCAGTAGTATGGGAAACCAGGTCTTAAATCAGCCCCAGCATTTT
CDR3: CASSMGNQVLNQPQHF

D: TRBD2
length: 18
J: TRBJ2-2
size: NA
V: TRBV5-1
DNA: TGCGCCAGCAGCTCGAAGGGACTAGCGGGAGGTCGGACCGGGGAGCTGTTTTTT
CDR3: CASSSKGLAGGRTGELFF

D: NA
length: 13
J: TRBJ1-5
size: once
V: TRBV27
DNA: TGTGCCAGCAGTTTGATAGGGGCTCAGCCCCAGCATTTT
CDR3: CASSLIGAQPQHF

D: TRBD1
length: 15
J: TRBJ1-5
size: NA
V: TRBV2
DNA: TGTGCCAGCAGTGAGGGACAGGGGGGCAATCAGCCCCAGCATTTT
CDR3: CASSEGQGGNQPQHF

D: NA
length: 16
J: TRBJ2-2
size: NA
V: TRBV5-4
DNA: TGTGCCAGCAGTAAACTGGGCCCGGCGGGCACCGGGGAGCTGTTTTTT
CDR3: CASSKLGPAGTGELFF

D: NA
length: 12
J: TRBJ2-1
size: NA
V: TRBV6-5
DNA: TGTGCCAGCAGTAGGGGTTACAATGAGCAGTTCTTC
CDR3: CASSRGYNEQFF

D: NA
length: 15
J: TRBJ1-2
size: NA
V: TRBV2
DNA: TGTGCCAGCAGGGTTCGGAACGGCCCCTCCTATGGCTACACCTTC
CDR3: CASRVRNGPSYGYTF

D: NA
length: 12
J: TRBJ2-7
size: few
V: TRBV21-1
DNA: TGTGCCAGCAGCAAATCCTATCGCGAGCAGTACTTC
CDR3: CASSKSYREQYF

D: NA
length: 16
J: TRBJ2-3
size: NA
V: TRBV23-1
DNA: TGCGCCAGCAGTCAATCGAGGTCCTCCACCCGATATACGCAGTATTTT
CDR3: CASSQSRSSTRYTQYF

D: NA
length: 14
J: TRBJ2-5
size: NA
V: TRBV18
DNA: TGTGCCAGCTCACCGCTAGCAGGGTCAGAGACCCAGTACTTC
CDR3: CASSPLAGSETQYF

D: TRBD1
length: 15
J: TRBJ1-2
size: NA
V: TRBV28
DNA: TGTGCCAGCAGCCGGCGTGGAGGGGGCGGCTATGGCTACACCTTC
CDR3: CASSRRGGGGYGYTF

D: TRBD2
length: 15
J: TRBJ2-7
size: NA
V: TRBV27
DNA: TGTGCCAGCAGTCCGCGACTAGCGGGTACCTACGAGCAGTACTTC
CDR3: CASSPRLAGTYEQYF

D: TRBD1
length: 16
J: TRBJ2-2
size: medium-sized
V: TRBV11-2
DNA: TGTGCCAGCAGCTTAATGGGACAGGGTATCGGTGGGGAGCTGTTTTTT
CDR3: CASSLMGQGIGGELFF

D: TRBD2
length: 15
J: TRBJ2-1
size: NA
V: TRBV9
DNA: TGTGCCAGCAGCGTAGGGCTAGCGGGATACAATGAGCAGTTCTTC
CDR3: CASSVGLAGYNEQFF

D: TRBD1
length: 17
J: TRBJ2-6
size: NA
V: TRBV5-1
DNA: TGCGCCAGCAGCTTACGGACAGGGAATGCTGGGGCCAACGTCCTGACTTTC
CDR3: CASSLRTGNAGANVLTF

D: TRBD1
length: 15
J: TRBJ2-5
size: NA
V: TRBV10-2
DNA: TGCGCCAGCAGTCCAGCGACAGGGGGCGCAGAGACCCAGTACTTC
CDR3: CASSPATGGAETQYF

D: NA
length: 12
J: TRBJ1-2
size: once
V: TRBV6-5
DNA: TGTGCCAGCGTATGGAGGGAGGGCGGCTACACCTTC
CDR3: CASVWREGGYTF

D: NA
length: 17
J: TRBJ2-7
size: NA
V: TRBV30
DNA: TGTGCCTGGATACCCCCCAGGGGCGGATCCTCCTCCTACGAGCAGTACTTC
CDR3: CAWIPPRGGSSSYEQYF

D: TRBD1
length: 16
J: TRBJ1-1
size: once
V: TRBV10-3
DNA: TGTGCCATCACCCGGGACAGGGGGCAAGCGTACACTGAAGCTTTCTTT
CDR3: CAITRDRGQAYTEAFF

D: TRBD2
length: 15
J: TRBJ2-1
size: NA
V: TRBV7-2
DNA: TGTGCCAGCAGCTTGACTAGCTTCGCAAACAATGAGCAGTTCTTC
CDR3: CASSLTSFANNEQFF

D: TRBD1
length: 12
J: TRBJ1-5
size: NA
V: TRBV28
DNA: TGTGCCAGCGGACAGGGGGTTCAGCCCCAGCATTTT
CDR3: CASGQGVQPQHF

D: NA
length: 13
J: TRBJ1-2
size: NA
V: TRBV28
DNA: TGTGCCAGCAGTTCTGGGGCCGGCTATGGCTACACCTTC
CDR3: CASSSGAGYGYTF

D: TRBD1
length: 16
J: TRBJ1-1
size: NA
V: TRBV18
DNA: TGTGCCAGCTCACCACTTCTCCAGGGGGGAGACACTGAAGCTTTCTTT
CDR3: CASSPLLQGGDTEAFF

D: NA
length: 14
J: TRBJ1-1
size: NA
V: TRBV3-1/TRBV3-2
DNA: TGTGCCAGCAGCCAAAAGGGTCTCGAGCGAGGAGCTTTCTTT
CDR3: CASSQKGLERGAFF

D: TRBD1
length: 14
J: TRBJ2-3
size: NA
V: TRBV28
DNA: TGTGCCAGCCGGACAGGGGGCCGCACAGATACGCAGTATTTT
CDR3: CASRTGGRTDTQYF